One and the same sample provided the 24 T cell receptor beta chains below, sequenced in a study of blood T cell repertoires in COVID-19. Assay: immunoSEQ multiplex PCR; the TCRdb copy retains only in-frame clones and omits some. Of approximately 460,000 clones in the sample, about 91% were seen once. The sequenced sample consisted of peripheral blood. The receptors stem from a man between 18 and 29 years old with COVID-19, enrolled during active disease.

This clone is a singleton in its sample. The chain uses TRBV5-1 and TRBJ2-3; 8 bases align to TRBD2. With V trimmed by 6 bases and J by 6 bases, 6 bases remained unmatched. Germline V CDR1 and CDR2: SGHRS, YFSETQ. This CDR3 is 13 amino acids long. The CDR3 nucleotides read TGCGCCAGCACACTTAGCGGGACTGATACGCAGTATTTT. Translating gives CASTLSGTDTQYF.

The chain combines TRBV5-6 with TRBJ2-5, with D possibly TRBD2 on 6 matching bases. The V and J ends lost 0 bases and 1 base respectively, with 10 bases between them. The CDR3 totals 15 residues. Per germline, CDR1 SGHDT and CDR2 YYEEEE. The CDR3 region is CASSLVGTGQETQYF. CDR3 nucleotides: TGTGCCAGCAGCTTGGTAGGGACTGGCCAAGAGACCCAGTACTTC.

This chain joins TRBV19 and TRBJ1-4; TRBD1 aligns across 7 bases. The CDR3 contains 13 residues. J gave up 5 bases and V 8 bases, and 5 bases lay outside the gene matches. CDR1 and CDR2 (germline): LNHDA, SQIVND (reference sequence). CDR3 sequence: CASGGTVNEKLFF. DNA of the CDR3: TGTGCCAGTGGCGGGACAGTAAATGAAAAACTGTTTTTT.

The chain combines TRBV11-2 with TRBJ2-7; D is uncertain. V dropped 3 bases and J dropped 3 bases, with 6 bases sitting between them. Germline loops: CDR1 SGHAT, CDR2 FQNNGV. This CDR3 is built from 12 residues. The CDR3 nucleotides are TGTGCCAGCAGCTTGTCTCGCTACGAGCAGTACTTC. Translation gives CASSLSRYEQYF.

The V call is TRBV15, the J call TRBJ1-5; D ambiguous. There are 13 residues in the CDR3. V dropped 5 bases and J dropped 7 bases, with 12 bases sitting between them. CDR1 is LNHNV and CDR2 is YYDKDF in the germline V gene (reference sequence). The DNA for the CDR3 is TGTGCCACCAGCCCCCCGGGAGGACAGCCCCAGCATTTT. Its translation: CATSPPGGQPQHF.

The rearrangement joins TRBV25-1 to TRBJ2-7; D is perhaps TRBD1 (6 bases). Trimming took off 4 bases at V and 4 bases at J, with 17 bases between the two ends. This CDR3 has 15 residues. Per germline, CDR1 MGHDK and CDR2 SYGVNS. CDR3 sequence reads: CASSAQGPPKYEQYF. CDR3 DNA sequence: TGTGCCAGCAGTGCACAGGGCCCTCCTAAGTACGAGCAGTACTTC.

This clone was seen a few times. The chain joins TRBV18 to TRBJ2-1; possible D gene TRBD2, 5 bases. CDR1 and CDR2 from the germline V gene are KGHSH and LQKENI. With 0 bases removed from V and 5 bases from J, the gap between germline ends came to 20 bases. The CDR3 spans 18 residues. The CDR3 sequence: CASSPPAQFVPRDNEQFF. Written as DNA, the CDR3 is TGTGCCAGCTCACCACCGGCACAGTTCGTGCCGAGGGACAATGAGCAGTTCTTC.

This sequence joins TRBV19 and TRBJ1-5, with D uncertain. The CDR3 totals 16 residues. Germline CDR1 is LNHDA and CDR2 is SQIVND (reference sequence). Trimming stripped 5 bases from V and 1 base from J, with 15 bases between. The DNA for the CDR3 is TGTGCCAGTAGTTATGGTTCGCGTTCGAGCAATCAGCCCCAGCATTTT. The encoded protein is CASSYGSRSSNQPQHF.

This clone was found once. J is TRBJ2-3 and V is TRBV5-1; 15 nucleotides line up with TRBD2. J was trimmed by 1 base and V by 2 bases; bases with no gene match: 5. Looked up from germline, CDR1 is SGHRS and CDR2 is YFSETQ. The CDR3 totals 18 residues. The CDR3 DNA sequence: TGCGCCAGCAGCTTCGGACTAGCGGGAGGGGTTGGCACAGATACGCAGTATTTT. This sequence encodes CASSFGLAGGVGTDTQYF.

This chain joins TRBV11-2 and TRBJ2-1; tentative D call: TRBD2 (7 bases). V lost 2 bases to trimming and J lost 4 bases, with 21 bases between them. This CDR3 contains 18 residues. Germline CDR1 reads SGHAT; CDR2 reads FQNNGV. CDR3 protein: CASSLIRGGSLGYNEQFF. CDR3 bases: TGTGCCAGCAGCTTAATTAGGGGGGGGAGCCTAGGATACAATGAGCAGTTCTTC.

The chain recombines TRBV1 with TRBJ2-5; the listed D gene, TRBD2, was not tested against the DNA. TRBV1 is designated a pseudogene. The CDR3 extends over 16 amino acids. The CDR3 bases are TGCACCAGCAGCCAAGAAATGCGGGGGGGCCAAGAGACCCAGTACTTC. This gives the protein CTSSQEMRGGQETQYF.

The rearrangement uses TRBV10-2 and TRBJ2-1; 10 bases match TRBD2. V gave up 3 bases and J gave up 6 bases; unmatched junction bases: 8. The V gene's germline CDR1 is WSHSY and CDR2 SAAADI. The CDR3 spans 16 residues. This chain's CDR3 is CASSDRAGGPGNEQFF. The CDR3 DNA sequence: TGCGCCAGCAGTGATAGAGCGGGAGGGCCGGGCAATGAGCAGTTCTTC.

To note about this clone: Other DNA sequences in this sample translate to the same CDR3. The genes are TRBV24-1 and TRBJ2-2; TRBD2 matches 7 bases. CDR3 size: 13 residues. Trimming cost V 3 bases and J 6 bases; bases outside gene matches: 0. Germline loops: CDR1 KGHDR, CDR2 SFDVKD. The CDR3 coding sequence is TGTGCCACCAGTGATAGCGGGGCCGGGGAGCTGTTTTTT. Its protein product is CATSDSGAGELFF.

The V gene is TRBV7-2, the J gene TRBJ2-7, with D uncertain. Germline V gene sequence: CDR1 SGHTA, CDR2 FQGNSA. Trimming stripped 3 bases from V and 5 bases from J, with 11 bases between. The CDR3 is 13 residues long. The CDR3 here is CASSFDRRDEQYF. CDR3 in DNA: TGTGCCAGCAGCTTCGATCGGAGAGACGAGCAGTACTTC.

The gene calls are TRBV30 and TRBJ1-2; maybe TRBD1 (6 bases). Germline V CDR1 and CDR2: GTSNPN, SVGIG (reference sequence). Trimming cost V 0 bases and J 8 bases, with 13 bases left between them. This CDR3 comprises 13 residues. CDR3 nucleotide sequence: TGTGCCTGGAGTGTTTTGGGGGCACAAGGCTACACCTTC. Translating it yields CAWSVLGAQGYTF.

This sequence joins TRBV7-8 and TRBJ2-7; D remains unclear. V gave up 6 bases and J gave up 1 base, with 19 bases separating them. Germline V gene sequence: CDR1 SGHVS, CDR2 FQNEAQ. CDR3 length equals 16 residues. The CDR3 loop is CASRPSPSGISYEQYF. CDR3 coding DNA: TGTGCCAGCAGACCCTCACCGTCGGGTATTTCCTACGAGCAGTACTTC.

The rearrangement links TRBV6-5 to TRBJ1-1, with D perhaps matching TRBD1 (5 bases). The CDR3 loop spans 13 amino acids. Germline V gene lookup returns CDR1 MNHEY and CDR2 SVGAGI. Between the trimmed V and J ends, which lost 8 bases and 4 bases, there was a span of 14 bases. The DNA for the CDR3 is TGTGCCAGCCTGGGGGGGGAGGCCACTGAAGCTTTCTTT. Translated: CASLGGEATEAFF.

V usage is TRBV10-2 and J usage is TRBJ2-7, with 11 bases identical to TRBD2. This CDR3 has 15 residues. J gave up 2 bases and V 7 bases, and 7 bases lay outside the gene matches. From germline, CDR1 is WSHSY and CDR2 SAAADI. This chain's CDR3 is CASTLTSGDTYEQYF. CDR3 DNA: TGCGCCAGCACCTTGACTAGCGGGGACACCTACGAGCAGTACTTC.

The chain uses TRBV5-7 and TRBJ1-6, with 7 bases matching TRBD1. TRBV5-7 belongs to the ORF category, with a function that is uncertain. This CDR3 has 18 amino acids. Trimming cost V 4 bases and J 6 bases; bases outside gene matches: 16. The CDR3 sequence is CASSPRGDSPSFNSPLHF. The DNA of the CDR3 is TGTGCCAGCAGCCCCCGAGGGGACAGCCCTAGTTTTAATTCACCCCTCCACTTT.

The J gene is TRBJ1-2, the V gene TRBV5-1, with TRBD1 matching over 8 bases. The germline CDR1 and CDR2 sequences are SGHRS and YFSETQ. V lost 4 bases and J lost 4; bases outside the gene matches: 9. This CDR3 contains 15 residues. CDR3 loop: CASSTVSGQGYGYTF. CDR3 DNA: TGCGCCAGCAGCACAGTATCAGGACAGGGCTATGGCTACACCTTC. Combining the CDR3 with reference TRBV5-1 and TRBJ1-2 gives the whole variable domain KAGVTQTPRYLIKTRGQQVTLSCSPISGHRSVSWYQQTPGQGLQFLFEYFSETQRNKGNFPGRFSGRQFSNSRSEMNVSTLELGDSALYLCASSTVSGQGYGYTFGSGTRLTVV.

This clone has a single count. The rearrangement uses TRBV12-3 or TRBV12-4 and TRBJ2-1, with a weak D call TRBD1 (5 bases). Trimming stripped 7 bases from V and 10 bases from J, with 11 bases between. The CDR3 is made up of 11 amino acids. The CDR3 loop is CASIQGKEQFF. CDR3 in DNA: TGTGCCAGCATTCAGGGAAAGGAGCAGTTCTTC.

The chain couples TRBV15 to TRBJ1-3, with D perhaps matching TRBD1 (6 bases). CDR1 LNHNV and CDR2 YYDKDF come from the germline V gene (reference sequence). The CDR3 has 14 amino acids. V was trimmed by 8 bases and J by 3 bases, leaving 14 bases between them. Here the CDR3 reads CATGRGADGNTIYF. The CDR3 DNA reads TGTGCCACCGGGCGGGGGGCAGATGGAAACACCATATATTTT.

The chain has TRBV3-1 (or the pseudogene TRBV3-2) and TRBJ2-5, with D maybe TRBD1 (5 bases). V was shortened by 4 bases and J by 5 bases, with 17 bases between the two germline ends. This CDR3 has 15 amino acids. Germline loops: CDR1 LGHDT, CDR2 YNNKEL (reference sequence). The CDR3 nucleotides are TGTGCCAGCAGCCTCGGACAATTCAGTGGGGAGACCCAGTACTTC. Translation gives CASSLGQFSGETQYF.

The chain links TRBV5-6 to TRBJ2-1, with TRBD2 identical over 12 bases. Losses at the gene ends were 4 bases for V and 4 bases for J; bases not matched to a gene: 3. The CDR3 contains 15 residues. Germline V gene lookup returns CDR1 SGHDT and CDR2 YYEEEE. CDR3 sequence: CASSALAGGYNEQFF. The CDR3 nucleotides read TGTGCCAGCAGCGCCCTAGCGGGGGGGTACAATGAGCAGTTCTTC.